One and the same sample provided the 22 T cell receptor beta chains below, sequenced in a study of naive and memory T cell subsets (TCRdb year 2017). Receptor amplification or capture employed UMI-ligation and nested PCR. Sequencing used an Illumina MiSeq. An equimolar mix of two oligonucleotides covering both TRBC1 and TRBC2 was used as the beta constant-region primer. Starting from the raw public reads, TCRdb applied fastp trimming at Q25, assembled clones with MiXCR and retained in-frame beta chains. Here each entry gathers all rows of one CDR3 protein and keeps the most common genes and DNA. The sample yields about 21,000 distinct CDR3 sequences; approximately 11% were counted once. The leading ten clones occupy 15% to 20% of the sample. Sequences were obtained from central memory CD8+ T cells from blood. The cell subset or site label corresponds to: central memory, CD45RA- CD27+. All receptors come from a human donor in good health.

This chain uses TRBV9 with TRBJ2-3; TRBD2 agrees at 9 bases. This CDR3 has 16 amino acids. CDR1 SGDLS and CDR2 YYNGEE come from the germline V gene. Losses at the gene ends were 4 bases for V and 4 bases for J; bases not matched to a gene: 10. The CDR3 DNA sequence: TGTGCCAGCAGCCCTAAAGCGGGAGGAGAGGCAGATACGCAGTATTTT. Protein: CASSPKAGGEADTQYF.

This clonotype appeared many times. The rearrangement uses TRBV20-1 and TRBJ2-2, with D possibly TRBD2 on 5 matching bases. The CDR3 consists of 16 residues. Germline lookup yields CDR1 DFQATT and CDR2 SNEGSKA (reference sequence). V was cut by 5 bases and J by 0 bases, with 16 bases left in between. CDR3 in amino acids: CSAAPVGSANTGELFF. CDR3 in DNA: TGCAGTGCTGCACCGGTTGGGAGTGCGAACACCGGGGAGCTGTTTTTT.

This clonotype turned up a few times. This chain links TRBV14 with TRBJ2-1, with 10 bases lining up with TRBD1. CDR1 SGHDN and CDR2 FVKESK come from the germline V gene. The trim removed 4 bases at V and 7 bases at J, leaving 13 bases unmatched. The CDR3 covers 17 residues. CDR3 sequence (DNA): TGTGCCAGCAGCCCCAGCGTAAGACAGGGGGCGAAGAATGAGCAGTTCTTC. Its protein is CASSPSVRQGAKNEQFF. Complete variable domain (other parts from reference TRBV14 and TRBJ2-1): EAGVTQFPSHSVIEKGQTVTLRCDPISGHDNLYWYRRVMGKEIKFLLHFVKESKQDESGMPNNRFLAERTGGTYSTLKVQPAELEDSGVYFCASSPSVRQGAKNEQFFGPGTRLTVL.

About this clonotype: This may be a read error: a much more frequent sequence differs by one nucleotide. J is TRBJ2-7 and V is TRBV10-3, with 11 positions matching TRBD2. Germline CDR1 and CDR2: ENHRY and SYGVKD. This CDR3 region has 16 residues. Unmatched junction bases numbered 13, after V lost 7 bases and J lost 5 bases. CDR3 sequence (DNA): TGTGCCATCACCAAAGTGACTAGCGGGATTTACGACGAGCAGTACTTC. Its protein product is CAITKVTSGIYDEQYF.

This clonotype was counted a few times. The chain carries TRBV6-2 or TRBV6-3 and TRBJ1-6, with TRBD1 as a possible D gene (5 bases). CDR1 and CDR2 (germline): MNHEY, SVGEGT. The CDR3 has 15 amino acids. Trimming cost V 0 bases and J 8 bases, with 11 bases left between them. In DNA, the CDR3 is TGTGCCAGCAGTTACTCGATTGACAGTCATTCACCCCTCCACTTT. Its protein product is CASSYSIDSHSPLHF.

This clonotype was counted a few times. The chain couples TRBV7-8 to TRBJ1-3; D might be TRBD1 (6 bases). CDR3 length: 17 residues. V dropped 5 bases and J dropped 1 base, with 18 bases sitting between them. The germline V gene has CDR1 SGHVS and CDR2 FQNEAQ. In DNA, the CDR3 is TGTGCCAGCAGCCCATTTGTGGGGGCTACATCTGGAAACACCATATATTTT. Translating gives CASSPFVGATSGNTIYF.

In this sample, this clonotype turned up many times. The rearrangement uses TRBV5-6 and TRBJ1-2, with D maybe TRBD1 (6 bases). Germline CDR1 reads SGHDT; CDR2 reads YYEEEE. Between the trimmed V and J ends, which lost 4 bases and 7 bases, there was a span of 17 bases. The CDR3 spans 14 residues. The DNA for the CDR3 is TGTGCCAGCAGCCAAGGGGGGGCGTCGGTTGGCTACACCTTC. Translation: CASSQGGASVGYTF.

This clonotype was seen a handful of times. The chain couples TRBV24-1 to TRBJ1-1; D is unresolved. The V end was cut by 5 bases, the J end by 2 bases, with 11 bases between. This CDR3 spans 14 amino acids. Germline V gene data show CDR1 as KGHDR and CDR2 as SFDVKD. The DNA for the CDR3 is TGTGCCACCAGTGCCCGTCACCTAAACACTGAAGCTTTCTTT. It translates to CATSARHLNTEAFF.

This clonotype has at least ten counts. The chain has TRBV20-1 and TRBJ2-2, with 9 bases that match TRBD2. V gave up 0 bases and J gave up 6 bases; unmatched junction bases: 5. The CDR3 runs to 15 residues. Germline V gives CDR1 DFQATT, CDR2 SNEGSKA (reference sequence). CDR3 amino acids: CSARDLAGRAGELFF. The CDR3 DNA is TGCAGTGCTAGAGACCTAGCGGGAAGAGCCGGGGAGCTGTTTTTT.

The chain is built from TRBV6-2 or TRBV6-3 and TRBJ2-2, with unresolved D. This CDR3 spans 13 amino acids. V lost 0 bases to trimming and J lost 9 bases, with 8 bases between them. Germline values: CDR1 MNHEY, CDR2 SVGEGT. The CDR3 bases are TGTGCCAGCAGTTACTCGATCTCTAGGGAGCTGTTTTTT. Amino acids: CASSYSISRELFF.

Of note for this clonotype: A read error is possible here, since a much larger clone lies one base away. This rearrangement joins TRBV20-1 to TRBJ2-1, with 7 bases fitting TRBD2. The J segment lost 9 bases and the V segment lost 3 bases, leaving 20 bases of the junction unmatched. This CDR3 has 17 amino acids. Germline V CDR1 and CDR2: DFQATT, SNEGSKA (reference sequence). DNA of the CDR3: TGCAGTGCTAGCGGACCGACTTCGGGACGAGCGGGGAGTGAGCAGTTCTTC. Residues: CSASGPTSGRAGSEQFF.

This chain connects TRBV7-9 to TRBJ2-7, with 10 bases lining up with TRBD1. This CDR3 is 16 amino acids long. Germline CDR1 reads SEHNR; CDR2 reads FQNEAQ (reference sequence). Germline trimming cut 6 bases from V and 0 bases from J; bases unmatched to any gene: 8. CDR3 residues: CASSDWRDRGSYEQYF. The CDR3 DNA is TGTGCCAGCAGTGACTGGAGGGACAGGGGCTCCTACGAGCAGTACTTC.

This clonotype occurred a few times. The chain's CDR3 is CASSLDQGYYNEQFF. CDR3 nucleotides: TGTGCCAGCAGCTTAGATCAGGGTTATTACAATGAGCAGTTCTTC. The chain joins TRBV7-8 to TRBJ2-1, with D tentatively TRBD1 (5 bases). The V end was cut by 1 base, the J end by 4 bases, with 11 bases between. The germline V gene has CDR1 SGHVS and CDR2 FQNEAQ. The CDR3 has 15 amino acids. Looking up the rest from reference TRBV7-8 and TRBJ2-1 gives the full variable domain: GAGVSQSPRYKVAKRGQDVALRCDPISGHVSLFWYQQALGQGPEFLTYFQNEAQLDKSGLPSDRFFAERPEGSVSTLKIQRTQQEDSAVYLCASSLDQGYYNEQFFGPGTRLTVL.

This clonotype was counted at least ten times. The V gene is TRBV29-1, the J gene TRBJ2-1, with 7 bases fitting TRBD2. CDR1 is SQVTM and CDR2 is ANQGSEA in the germline V gene. This CDR3 is built from 16 residues. V shed 1 base, J shed 4 bases, and the junction held 10 bases outside the gene matches. The CDR3 loop is CSVEGRSGGRYNEQFF. The CDR3 DNA reads as TGCAGCGTTGAAGGGCGGTCGGGGGGAAGGTACAATGAGCAGTTCTTC.

The chain employs TRBV20-1 and TRBJ2-3; 9 bases map to TRBD2. V trimming: 0 bases; J trimming: 0 bases; junction bases outside the gene matches: 1. This CDR3 spans 15 amino acids. CDR1 and CDR2 from the germline V gene are DFQATT and SNEGSKA (reference sequence). DNA for the CDR3: TGCAGTGCTAGAGAACTAGCGGGTAGCACAGATACGCAGTATTTT. Amino acid sequence: CSARELAGSTDTQYF.

V is TRBV20-1 and J is TRBJ2-5, with 7 bases lining up with TRBD2. Germline CDR1 reads DFQATT; CDR2 reads SNEGSKA (reference sequence). The CDR3 totals 14 residues. Trimming cost V 2 bases and J 5 bases; bases outside gene matches: 8. The CDR3 nucleotides are TGCAGTGCTAGAAGTTGGGGGGGGGTCGAGACCCAGTACTTC. Translated, it gives CSARSWGGVETQYF.

This clonotype was seen at least ten times. The rearrangement uses TRBV2 and TRBJ2-7; D possibly matches TRBD1 or TRBD2 (7 bases each). Trimming took off 3 bases at V and 5 bases at J, with 17 bases between the two ends. The germline gives CDR1 SNHLY, CDR2 FYNNEI. CDR3 size: 15 residues. The CDR3, as DNA: TGTGCCAGCAGTGAGCAGGGGGGGTTCTACAACGAGCAGTACTTC. Amino acids: CASSEQGGFYNEQYF. Together with reference TRBV2 and TRBJ2-7, the CDR3 gives the full variable domain: EPEVTQTPSHQVTQMGQEVILRCVPISNHLYFYWYRQILGQKVEFLVSFYNNEISEKSEIFDDQFSVERPDGSNFTLKIRSTKLEDSAMYFCASSEQGGFYNEQYFGPGTRLTVT.

The genes are TRBV15 and TRBJ2-7; tentative D call: TRBD2 (6 bases). The CDR3 totals 13 residues. Germline lookup yields CDR1 LNHNV and CDR2 YYDKDF (reference sequence). V lost 7 bases and J lost 7, with 17 bases in between. CDR3 nucleotides: TGTGCCACCACCGCCGGGAGTTCGGGGGAGCAGTACTTC. As protein: CATTAGSSGEQYF.

This clonotype showed up many times. This chain joins TRBV20-1 and TRBJ1-1; D may be TRBD1 (5 bases). The germline gives CDR1 DFQATT, CDR2 SNEGSKA (reference sequence). Trimming pared 1 base from V and 4 bases from J, leaving 13 bases between. The CDR3 runs 14 residues. CDR3 DNA sequence: TGCAGTGCTAGAGGGACCGGGAGGGGCACTGAAGCTTTCTTT. It codes for CSARGTGRGTEAFF.

The chain is built from TRBV20-1 and TRBJ1-5; 8 bases map to TRBD1. With V trimmed by 3 bases and J by 0 bases, 4 bases remained unmatched. CDR3 size: 15 residues. The germline gives CDR1 DFQATT, CDR2 SNEGSKA (reference sequence). The CDR3 sequence is CSASPGGYSNQPQHF. The CDR3 DNA is TGCAGTGCTAGTCCAGGGGGCTATAGCAATCAGCCCCAGCATTTT.

V and J are TRBV27 and TRBJ2-1; D call uncertain. Deletions cut 2 bases from V and 5 bases from J, with 7 bases between. CDR3 length: 13 residues. Germline V lookup: CDR1 MNHEY, CDR2 SMNVEV (reference sequence). The CDR3 protein is CASSLKGHNEQFF. CDR3 nucleotides: TGTGCCAGCAGTTTAAAGGGCCACAATGAGCAGTTCTTC.

Ten or more counts support this clonotype. The CDR3 protein is CASSETGTVGYEQYF. The DNA for the CDR3 is TGCGCCAGCAGTGAGACCGGGACGGTTGGTTACGAGCAGTACTTC. The chain is built from TRBV10-2 and TRBJ2-7, with D perhaps being TRBD1 or TRBD2 (5 bases each). The V gene's germline CDR1 is WSHSY and CDR2 SAAADI. This CDR3 is 15 amino acids long. Trimming removed 2 bases from V and 4 bases from J, with 15 bases in between.